A single sample is the source of the 19 T cell receptor beta chains below, sequenced in a study of regulatory T cells in long-lasting Graves disease. Library construction for TCR beta used iRepertoire HTBI primers and Arm-PCR of CDR3 regions. TCRdb ran MiXCR on the multiplex PCR reads and lists one entry per CDR3 protein. The table shows 700,000 or so distinct CDR3 sequences, with around 30% occurring only once. Time point reported: persistent/refractory GD, antithyroid drugs over 5 years with positive TRAb. The TCR library was prepared using RNA isolated from PBMCs. Sequencing was performed on peripheral blood mononuclear cells (PBMCs), taken when the disease was refractory, from a patient treated with antithyroid drugs. The source of these receptors is a female donor with Graves disease.

In its sample, this clonotype was seen many times. The V gene is TRBV6-1, the J gene TRBJ2-2; 7 nucleotides match TRBD1. This CDR3 has 14 amino acids. V was pared by 7 bases and J by 5 bases, with 7 bases of the junction left unmatched. Germline V lookup: CDR1 MNHNS, CDR2 SASEGT. This CDR3 is CASNTGVGTGELFF. The CDR3 DNA reads TGTGCCAGCAACACAGGGGTCGGAACCGGGGAGCTGTTTTTT.

The V and J genes are TRBV20-1 and TRBJ1-2; D uncertain. V was shortened by 2 bases and J by 4 bases, with 11 bases between the two germline ends. Germline loops: CDR1 DFQATT, CDR2 SNEGSKA (reference sequence). This CDR3 comprises 13 residues. In DNA, the CDR3 is TGCAGTGCTAGAATTCCTGCCCCCTATGGCTACACCTTC. Amino acids: CSARIPAPYGYTF.

This sequence joins TRBV12-3 or TRBV12-4 and TRBJ1-2, with 12 bases lining up with TRBD1. The CDR3 runs to 15 residues. J gave up 11 bases and V 6 bases, and 13 bases lay outside the gene matches. This CDR3 reads CASRSGTGGPGRYTF. CDR3 DNA sequence: TGTGCCAGCAGATCCGGGACAGGGGGCCCGGGTAGATACACCTTC.

The chain couples TRBV6-1 to TRBJ1-2; D is perhaps TRBD1 (5 bases). Germline V gives CDR1 MNHNS, CDR2 SASEGT. The CDR3 runs 16 residues. The V and J ends lost 2 bases and 0 bases respectively, with 13 bases between them. This CDR3 is CASSEIGKGPNYGYTF. In nucleotides, the CDR3 is TGTGCCAGCAGTGAAATTGGGAAGGGGCCTAACTATGGCTACACCTTC.

This clonotype turned up a few times. The V gene is TRBV20-1, the J gene TRBJ2-7; TRBD2 matches at 7 bases. V lost 6 bases and J lost 2; bases outside the gene matches: 7. Germline assignment: CDR1 DFQATT and CDR2 SNEGSKA (reference sequence). The CDR3 contains 13 residues. Written as DNA, the CDR3 is TGCAGTGCCCAGCGGGGTACTGCCTACGAGCAGTACTTC. Protein: CSAQRGTAYEQYF.

The chain combines TRBV7-9 with TRBJ2-7; possibly TRBD1 for D (5 bases). V was clipped by 3 bases and J by 9 bases, with 9 bases between them. The CDR3 spans 11 residues. Germline lookup yields CDR1 SEHNR and CDR2 FQNEAQ (reference sequence). Here the CDR3 DNA reads TGTGCCAGCAGCTTGACAGAGCTGCAGTACTTC. Protein sequence: CASSLTELQYF.

This clonotype was counted a few times. The chain has TRBV19 and TRBJ1-2; TRBD1 might be the D (5 bases). CDR3 length: 16 amino acids. The germline V gene encodes CDR1 LNHDA and CDR2 SQIVND (reference sequence). V was clipped by 8 bases and J by 1 base, with 20 bases between them. The CDR3 bases are TGTGCCAGTCTTTCAGAAGGAGACAGTTATAACTATGGCTACACCTTC. It is translated as CASLSEGDSYNYGYTF.

V usage is TRBV20-1 and J usage is TRBJ2-3, with a weak D call TRBD1 (5 bases). V was pared by 4 bases and J by 2 bases, with 22 bases between. The CDR3 runs to 17 residues. CDR1 DFQATT and CDR2 SNEGSKA come from the germline V gene (reference sequence). The DNA of the CDR3 is TGCAGTGCTACAAAACCTGCCCTAACAGGATTCACAGATACGCAGTATTTT. As protein: CSATKPALTGFTDTQYF.

The V gene is TRBV29-1, the J gene TRBJ1-2; perhaps TRBD1 as D (6 bases). Germline V CDR1 and CDR2: SQVTM, ANQGSEA. V was clipped by 4 bases and J by 8 bases, with 17 bases between them. This CDR3 contains 13 residues. The CDR3 coding sequence is TGCAGCGTTGGTGAGGGGGAACTAAGGGGCTACACCTTC. Translating it yields CSVGEGELRGYTF.

This clonotype was picked up many times. The chain joins TRBV11-2 to TRBJ1-1; possibly TRBD1 for D (5 bases). This CDR3 has 16 residues. Germline V lookup: CDR1 SGHAT, CDR2 FQNNGV. The V gene lost 3 bases and the J gene lost 0 bases, with 14 bases spanning the gap. The CDR3 loop reads CASSLVNRGVNTEAFF. The CDR3 DNA reads TGTGCCAGCAGCTTGGTTAATCGGGGGGTGAACACTGAAGCTTTCTTT.

The chain employs TRBV30 and TRBJ1-6; the match to TRBD1 covers 9 bases. The CDR3 has 13 residues. Germline V lookup: CDR1 GTSNPN, CDR2 SVGIG (reference sequence). The J segment lost 7 bases and the V segment lost 5 bases, leaving 3 bases of the junction unmatched. CDR3 sequence: CAWQTGGNSPLHF. CDR3 DNA sequence: TGTGCCTGGCAAACAGGGGGCAATTCACCCCTCCACTTT.

This clonotype was counted at least ten times. The genes are TRBV7-2 and TRBJ2-7; unclear D gene. Trimming stripped 2 bases from V and 3 bases from J, with 11 bases between. The CDR3 runs 14 residues. CDR1 is SGHTA, CDR2 FQGNSA, per germline. CDR3 protein: CASSLRSRSYEQYF. The CDR3 nucleotides read TGTGCCAGCAGCTTAAGGTCCAGGAGCTACGAGCAGTACTTC.

The V gene is TRBV5-1, the J gene TRBJ1-4, with 8 bases identical to TRBD1. After removal of 0 bases from V and 8 bases from J, the junction contained 6 bases not matched to a gene. The CDR3 has 15 amino acids. From germline, CDR1 is SGHRS and CDR2 YFSETQ. CDR3 loop: CASSLAGAGGEKLFF. CDR3 DNA sequence: TGCGCCAGCAGCTTGGCGGGGGCAGGGGGCGAAAAACTGTTTTTT.

The table lists this clonotype with many counts. The V and J genes are TRBV7-3 and TRBJ1-1; D is undetermined. CDR1 and CDR2 from the germline V gene are SGHTA and FQGTGA. The V end was cut by 5 bases, the J end by 8 bases, with 18 bases between. The CDR3 covers 14 residues. CDR3 in amino acids: CASSPDVFGSEAFF. The CDR3 DNA reads as TGTGCCAGCAGCCCGGACGTATTCGGATCCGAAGCTTTCTTT.

The rearrangement joins TRBV19 to TRBJ1-2, with D unclear. In germline, CDR1 is LNHDA, CDR2 SQIVND (reference sequence). The CDR3 runs 13 residues. V was pared by 10 bases and J by 0 bases, with 12 bases between. CDR3 sequence: CATTLGANYGYTF. The CDR3 coding sequence is TGTGCCACCACGTTGGGAGCTAACTATGGCTACACCTTC.

In this sample, this clonotype turned up many times. This rearrangement joins TRBV12-3 or TRBV12-4 to TRBJ2-5; D possibly corresponds to TRBD2 (6 bases). The ends were cut back, 3 bases at V and 5 bases at J, with 19 bases in the middle. The CDR3 consists of 16 residues. CDR3 residues: CASSFDGSGVVETQYF. The CDR3 bases are TGTGCCAGCAGTTTTGATGGTAGCGGTGTGGTTGAGACCCAGTACTTC.

This clonotype has just a few counts. The chain is built from TRBV6-2 or TRBV6-3 and TRBJ1-2; maybe TRBD1 (6 bases). The V gene lost 6 bases and the J gene lost 4 bases, with 12 bases spanning the gap. CDR3 size: 13 residues. In germline, CDR1 is MNHEY, CDR2 SVGEGT. CDR3 amino acids: CASRQDSFYGYTF. CDR3 nucleotides: TGTGCCAGCAGACAGGACAGTTTCTATGGCTACACCTTC.

There are a few counts of this clonotype. This chain joins TRBV11-2 and TRBJ1-1; unclear D gene. CDR1 is SGHAT, CDR2 FQNNGV, per germline. The V and J ends lost 2 bases and 0 bases respectively, with 7 bases between them. The CDR3 covers 14 residues. CDR3 amino acids: CASSLTWMNTEAFF. CDR3 sequence (DNA): TGTGCCAGCAGCTTAACGTGGATGAACACTGAAGCTTTCTTT.

The V gene is TRBV10-3, the J gene TRBJ1-5; D is uncertain. This CDR3 contains 14 residues. Trimming left V 0 bases short and J 2 bases short, with 5 bases between. The V gene's germline CDR1 is ENHRY and CDR2 SYGVKD. This chain's CDR3 is CAISESFGNQPQHF. The CDR3 DNA reads as TGTGCCATCAGTGAGTCCTTTGGCAATCAGCCCCAGCATTTT.